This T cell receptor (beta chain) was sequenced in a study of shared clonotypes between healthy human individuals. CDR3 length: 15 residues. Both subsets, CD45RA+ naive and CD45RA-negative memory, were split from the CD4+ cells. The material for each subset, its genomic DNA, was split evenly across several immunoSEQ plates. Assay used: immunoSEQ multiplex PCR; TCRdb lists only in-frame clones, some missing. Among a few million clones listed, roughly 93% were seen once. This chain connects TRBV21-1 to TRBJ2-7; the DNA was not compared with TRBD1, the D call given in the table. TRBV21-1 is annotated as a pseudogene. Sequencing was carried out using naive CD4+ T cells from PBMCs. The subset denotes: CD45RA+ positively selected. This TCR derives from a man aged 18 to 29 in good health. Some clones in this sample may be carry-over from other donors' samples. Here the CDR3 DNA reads TGTGCCAGCAGCAAAGAGTTCAAAGGGGGAGACGAGCAGTACTTC. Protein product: CASSKEFKGGDEQYF.